Following are 21 T cell receptor beta chains from one sample sequenced in a study of T cells in narcolepsy. The assay was immunoSEQ multiplex PCR, and TCRdb's table has in-frame clones only and misses some. The sample lists around 34,000 clones, roughly 80% occurring once. The specimen sequenced was memory (CD45RA-) CD4+ T cells from blood. These TCRs come from a human donor in good health.

This chain connects TRBV21-1 to TRBJ1-2; whether TRBD1, the table's D call, matches the DNA was not checked. TRBV21-1 is labeled a pseudogene. The length of the CDR3 is 16 residues. CDR3 sequence: CASSNYMAGGNYGYTF. CDR3 DNA sequence: TGTGCCAGCAGCAATTACATGGCAGGGGGCAACTATGGCTACACCTTC.

CDR3 protein: CASSLDPTGAGNTIYF. In DNA, the CDR3 is TGTGCCAGCAGCTTGGATCCGACAGGAGCCGGAAACACCATATATTTT. The chain couples TRBV5-5 to TRBJ1-3, with D possibly being TRBD1 (6 bases). V was shortened by 0 bases and J by 4 bases, with 14 bases between the two germline ends. CDR1 and CDR2 from the germline V gene are SGHKS and YYEKEE (reference sequence). There are 16 residues in the CDR3.

The genes are TRBV19 and TRBJ1-2; no definite D call. The V gene lost 0 bases and the J gene lost 2 bases, with 4 bases spanning the gap. The CDR3 has 13 amino acids. CDR1 and CDR2 from the germline V gene are LNHDA and SQIVND (reference sequence). DNA for the CDR3: TGTGCCAGTAGTATAGACAGAAACTATGGCTACACCTTC. Protein sequence: CASSIDRNYGYTF. The variable domain in full, completed from reference TRBV19 and TRBJ1-2, reads DGGITQSPKYLFRKEGQNVTLSCEQNLNHDAMYWYRQDPGQGLRLIYYSQIVNDFQKGDIAEGYSVSREKKESFPLTVTSAQKNPTAFYLCASSIDRNYGYTFGSGTRLTVV.

The V gene is TRBV9, the J gene TRBJ2-1, with D perhaps matching TRBD2 (5 bases). This CDR3 region has 14 residues. CDR1 and CDR2 (germline): SGDLS, YYNGEE. V was trimmed by 0 bases and J by 8 bases, leaving 12 bases between them. CDR3 region: CASSVALAFDEQFF. As DNA, the CDR3 is TGTGCCAGCAGCGTAGCGTTAGCGTTCGATGAGCAGTTCTTC.

The chain uses TRBV4-1 and TRBJ2-1, with D perhaps matching TRBD2 (5 bases). The CDR3 is made up of 15 amino acids. Germline assignment: CDR1 MGHRA and CDR2 YSYEKL. Trimming took off 0 bases at V and 8 bases at J, with 14 bases between the two ends. The CDR3 DNA follows: TGCGCCAGCAGCCAAGAGAGCGGTGGAGCGTATGAGCAGTTCTTC. It encodes CASSQESGGAYEQFF.

The V and J genes are TRBV4-1 and TRBJ2-7; 14 positions agree with TRBD2. This CDR3 comprises 18 residues. V trimming: 4 bases; J trimming: 3 bases; junction bases outside the gene matches: 11. The germline CDR1 and CDR2 sequences are MGHRA and YSYEKL. The CDR3 spells CASSPAGTSGRDRYEQYF. The CDR3 nucleotides read TGCGCCAGCAGCCCCGCAGGGACTAGCGGGAGAGACCGCTACGAGCAGTACTTC.

This chain joins TRBV19 and TRBJ2-7, with 7 bases matching TRBD1. CDR3 length: 15 amino acids. After removal of 2 bases from V and 2 bases from J, the junction contained 6 bases not matched to a gene. Germline CDR1 LNHDA, CDR2 SQIVND (reference sequence). The CDR3 here is CASSILGTATYEQYF. CDR3 nucleotides: TGTGCCAGTAGTATACTCGGGACAGCCACCTACGAGCAGTACTTC.

This chain connects TRBV11-2 to TRBJ2-1; D is uncertain. The CDR3 covers 13 residues. Germline CDR1 reads SGHAT; CDR2 reads FQNNGV. Trimming removed 0 bases from V and 5 bases from J, with 5 bases in between. CDR3 in DNA: TGTGCCAGCAGCTTAGATCGCAACAATGAGCAGTTCTTC. This translates into CASSLDRNNEQFF.

In this sample, this clone turned up a few times. This rearrangement joins TRBV19 to TRBJ1-5, with a weak D call TRBD1 (6 bases). CDR3 length equals 17 residues. V gave up 4 bases and J gave up 0 bases, with 16 bases separating them. Germline CDR1 LNHDA, CDR2 SQIVND (reference sequence). DNA for the CDR3: TGTGCCAGTAGTAGGGACAAGACTACCGATAGCAATCAGCCCCAGCATTTT. It specifies CASSRDKTTDSNQPQHF.

V and J are TRBV19 and TRBJ1-5; possibly TRBD1 for D (5 bases). Germline V CDR1 and CDR2: LNHDA, SQIVND (reference sequence). This CDR3 is built from 16 residues. V lost 8 bases, J lost 4 bases, and 21 bases lay in between. CDR3 sequence (DNA): TGTGCCAGTCACCGATACGGGACGGCGGGAAATCAGCCCCAGCATTTT. Translation: CASHRYGTAGNQPQHF.

This clone showed up just a few times. V gene TRBV6-6 combines with J gene TRBJ2-7; 7 bases are a match to TRBD1. CDR3 length: 11 residues. The junction had 4 bases not matched to a gene; V was cut back by 8 bases and J by 6 bases. Germline CDR1 and CDR2: MNHNY and SVGAGI (reference sequence). The CDR3, as DNA: TGTGCCAGCGGGGCAGGGGGCGAGCAGTACTTC. Its translation is CASGAGGEQYF.

This chain connects TRBV19 to TRBJ2-1, with TRBD1 matching 7 bases. Germline CDR1 and CDR2: LNHDA and SQIVND (reference sequence). V lost 2 bases to trimming and J lost 8 bases; unmatched junction nucleotides: 6. There are 14 residues in the CDR3. The CDR3 nucleotides read TGTGCCAGTAGTATACGGCAGGGGGTCGATGAGCAGTTCTTC. Protein: CASSIRQGVDEQFF.

This chain links TRBV5-1 with TRBJ2-1; 7 nucleotides align to TRBD2. The CDR3 runs to 15 residues. Germline V gene sequence: CDR1 SGHRS, CDR2 YFSETQ. The V and J ends lost 7 bases and 0 bases, in that order; junction bases with no gene match: 7. CDR3 DNA: TGCGCCAGCGGGAGGGAAGCGACCTCCTACAATGAGCAGTTCTTC. This sequence encodes CASGREATSYNEQFF. The full variable domain, in which reference TRBV5-1 and TRBJ2-1 provide the parts outside the CDR3, is KAGVTQTPRYLIKTRGQQVTLSCSPISGHRSVSWYQQTPGQGLQFLFEYFSETQRNKGNFPGRFSGRQFSNSRSEMNVSTLELGDSALYLCASGREATSYNEQFFGPGTRLTVL.

This clone has a handful of counts. The chain is built from TRBV29-1 and TRBJ2-1, with 11 positions matching TRBD2. The CDR3 is 15 amino acids. The trim removed 3 bases at V and 9 bases at J, leaving 10 bases unmatched. CDR1 is SQVTM and CDR2 is ANQGSEA in the germline V gene. CDR3 coding DNA: TGCAGCGTTGAGTTCTTAGCGGGAGGGCAGGGTGAGCAGTTCTTC. Its protein product is CSVEFLAGGQGEQFF.

The gene calls are TRBV5-4 and TRBJ2-5; TRBD2 matches at 15 bases. The CDR3 covers 17 residues. Germline V gene data show CDR1 as SGHNT and CDR2 as YYREEE (reference sequence). The junction had 8 bases not matched to a gene; V was cut back by 3 bases and J by 5 bases. CDR3 sequence reads: CASSSSPGTSGRETQYF. The CDR3 DNA follows: TGTGCCAGCAGCTCGTCGCCCGGGACTAGCGGGAGGGAGACCCAGTACTTC. Based on the CDR3 plus reference TRBV5-4 and TRBJ2-5, the full variable domain is ETGVTQSPTHLIKTRGQQVTLRCSSQSGHNTVSWYQQALGQGPQFIFQYYREEENGRGNFPPRFSGLQFPNYSSELNVNALELDDSALYLCASSSSPGTSGRETQYFGPGTRLLVL.

The sample holds a few counts of this clone. This chain links TRBV9 with TRBJ2-3; D unresolved. Trimming stripped 0 bases from V and 2 bases from J, with 4 bases between. CDR3 length: 13 residues. Germline-derived CDR1 and CDR2 are SGDLS and YYNGEE. CDR3 loop: CASSVATTDTQYF. DNA for the CDR3: TGTGCCAGCAGCGTAGCCACCACAGATACGCAGTATTTT.

The chain uses TRBV2 and TRBJ2-1; weak D call: TRBD2 (5 bases). Trimming removed 7 bases from V and 7 bases from J, with 20 bases in between. This CDR3 has 15 amino acids. Germline V gene lookup returns CDR1 SNHLY and CDR2 FYNNEI. The CDR3 coding sequence is TGTGCCAGCACTCCTCTGGATCGCCCGGGGAATGAGCAGTTCTTC. This gives the protein CASTPLDRPGNEQFF.

With regard to this clone: Within the sample, other DNA sequences also encode this same CDR3. V is TRBV27 and J is TRBJ1-1; D is possibly TRBD1 (6 bases). This CDR3 contains 14 residues. Germline-derived CDR1 and CDR2 are MNHEY and SMNVEV (reference sequence). V lost 8 bases and J lost 0, with 13 bases in between. The CDR3 region is CASQGQGMNTEAFF. In nucleotides, the CDR3 is TGTGCCAGCCAGGGGCAGGGGATGAACACTGAAGCTTTCTTT.

This chain connects TRBV27 to TRBJ2-7, with 14 nucleotides matching TRBD2. The CDR3 runs 13 residues. Unmatched junction bases numbered 3, after V lost 4 bases and J lost 10 bases. The germline CDR1 and CDR2 sequences are MNHEY and SMNVEV (reference sequence). The CDR3 spells CASSWGLAGVQYF. Written as DNA, the CDR3 is TGTGCCAGCAGTTGGGGACTAGCGGGAGTTCAGTACTTC.

This chain joins TRBV5-1 and TRBJ2-5; 9 positions match TRBD2. Germline CDR1 is SGHRS and CDR2 is YFSETQ. There are 15 residues in the CDR3. The V segment lost 4 bases and the J segment 3 bases; nucleotides outside the gene matches: 7. The DNA for the CDR3 is TGCGCCAGCAGCGAAAGCGGGAGGCGGGAAGAGACCCAGTACTTC. Its protein product is CASSESGRREETQYF. The full variable domain, completed using reference TRBV5-1 and TRBJ2-5, is KAGVTQTPRYLIKTRGQQVTLSCSPISGHRSVSWYQQTPGQGLQFLFEYFSETQRNKGNFPGRFSGRQFSNSRSEMNVSTLELGDSALYLCASSESGRREETQYFGPGTRLLVL.

The chain links TRBV7-8 to TRBJ2-7; 11 nucleotides align to TRBD2. CDR1 is SGHVS and CDR2 is FQNEAQ in the germline V gene. This CDR3 contains 16 residues. With V trimmed by 5 bases and J by 7 bases, 13 bases remained unmatched. Here the CDR3 DNA reads TGTGCCAGCAGCACCAGTAGCGGGAGGGCCCTAGGGGAGCAGTACTTC. It translates to CASSTSSGRALGEQYF.